Listed below are T cell receptor beta chains from one sample, sequenced in a study of blood T cell repertoires in COVID-19. Using immunoSEQ multiplex PCR, the repertoire was profiled, and TCRdb retains in-frame clones only, with some absent. The repertoire holds some 280,000 clones, with 75% to 90% as singletons. The specimen sequenced was peripheral blood. The origin of the receptors is a woman in her 40s who had recovered from COVID-19. Each CDR3 is given with its conserved first and last residue. A D gene is named only where the DNA matches it firmly. Part of the rows lack a size; the others show once, few, many or a class for expanded clones.

v_gene	abundance	j_gene	d_gene	CDR3aa	CDR3nt
TRBV10-3	.	TRBJ2-5	.	CAISEYSQGGFRETQYF	TGTGCCATCAGTGAGTACTCACAGGGAGGGTTTAGAGAGACCCAGTACTTC
TRBV2	.	TRBJ2-2	.	CASIFDRSAGELFF	TGTGCCAGCATTTTCGACAGGTCGGCCGGGGAGCTGTTTTTT
TRBV5-1	.	TRBJ1-5	TRBD1	CASRNRGGERNSNQPQHF	TGCGCCAGCAGGAACAGGGGTGGCGAAAGAAATAGCAATCAGCCCCAGCATTTT
TRBV2	.	TRBJ2-7	TRBD2	CASSATSGRYYEQYF	TGTGCCAGCAGTGCGACTAGCGGGAGGTACTACGAGCAGTACTTC
TRBV9	.	TRBJ2-7	TRBD2	CASSVAPSGSYEQYF	TGTGCCAGCAGCGTAGCCCCTAGCGGCTCCTACGAGCAGTACTTC
TRBV6-1	.	TRBJ2-1	.	CASSEIGYEQFF	TGTGCCAGCAGTGAGATCGGGTATGAGCAGTTCTTC
TRBV7-3	.	TRBJ2-1	TRBD2	CASRVSGVNNEQFF	TGTGCCAGCAGAGTTAGCGGGGTCAACAATGAGCAGTTCTTC
TRBV27	many	TRBJ2-7	TRBD1	CASSLYGQGGVGEQYF	TGTGCCAGCAGTTTATATGGACAGGGGGGAGTTGGCGAGCAGTACTTC
TRBV28	.	TRBJ2-2	TRBD1	CVGQGDTGELFF	TGTGTGGGACAGGGAGACACCGGGGAGCTGTTTTTT
TRBV27	.	TRBJ2-1	.	CASSVWGLGGDEQFF	TGTGCCAGCAGTGTTTGGGGTCTTGGGGGCGATGAGCAGTTCTTC
TRBV12-3/TRBV12-4	few	TRBJ2-1	.	CASSYTSKQFF	TGTGCCAGCTCCTATACTAGTAAGCAGTTCTTC
TRBV5-1	.	TRBJ2-2	.	CASSLVGEDGELFF	TGCGCCAGCAGCTTGGTAGGGGAAGACGGGGAGCTGTTTTTT
TRBV6-5	.	TRBJ1-2	.	CASSYLTVSGALRYTF	TGTGCCAGCAGTTATTTGACAGTGTCAGGGGCTCTCCGCTACACCTTC
TRBV4-1	.	TRBJ2-1	TRBD2	CASSQVPIAGGGYNEQFF	TGCGCCAGCAGCCAAGTCCCTATAGCGGGGGGCGGCTACAATGAGCAGTTCTTC
TRBV6-2/TRBV6-3	.	TRBJ2-7	TRBD2	CASSYSIEDGGRAFEQYF	TGTGCCAGCAGTTACTCGATTGAGGACGGCGGGAGGGCCTTTGAGCAGTACTTC
TRBV4-1	.	TRBJ2-5	.	CASSHPTGQETQYF	TGCGCCAGCAGCCATCCGACAGGACAAGAGACCCAGTACTTC
TRBV7-9	.	TRBJ2-5	TRBD1	CASSPQGTGDQETQYF	TGTGCCAGCAGCCCTCAGGGAACAGGGGACCAAGAGACCCAGTACTTC
TRBV5-1	.	TRBJ2-4	.	CASSLEPAEARIQYF	TGCGCCAGCAGCTTGGAGCCAGCGGAGGCCCGTATTCAGTACTTC
TRBV28	.	TRBJ2-1	TRBD2	CASSSGGLARNEQFF	TGTGCCAGCAGTTCAGGGGGACTAGCGAGGAATGAGCAGTTCTTC
TRBV6-5	.	TRBJ2-7	.	CATSAGAGSYEQYF	TGTGCCACCTCCGCAGGGGCTGGGTCCTACGAGCAGTACTTC
TRBV28	.	TRBJ1-1	.	CASSLGQARAFF	TGTGCCAGCAGTTTAGGGCAGGCAAGGGCTTTCTTT
TRBV30	.	TRBJ2-1	TRBD2	CAWSVGTSGRSNEQFF	TGTGCCTGGAGTGTGGGGACTAGCGGGAGGTCAAATGAGCAGTTCTTC
TRBV7-6	.	TRBJ2-7	.	CASSFITDGYEQYF	TGTGCCAGCAGCTTTATCACCGACGGGTACGAGCAGTACTTC
TRBV27	.	TRBJ1-1	.	CASSFTGNMAEAFF	TGTGCCAGCAGTTTCACAGGGAATATGGCTGAAGCTTTCTTT
TRBV27	.	TRBJ2-3	TRBD2	CASGNIAGGTTDTQYF	TGTGCCAGCGGAAACATAGCGGGAGGGACCACAGATACGCAGTATTTT
TRBV11-2	.	TRBJ1-1	TRBD1	CASSSQGFGTEAFF	TGTGCCAGCAGCTCACAGGGGTTTGGTACTGAAGCTTTCTTT
TRBV24-1	.	TRBJ2-3	.	CATSRRTIGDTQYF	TGTGCCACCAGTAGGCGGACAATCGGAGATACGCAGTATTTT
TRBV29-1	.	TRBJ2-3	TRBD2	CSVDLMLAGIGTDTQYF	TGCAGCGTTGATCTGATGCTAGCGGGAATAGGGACAGATACGCAGTATTTT
TRBV3-1/TRBV3-2	.	TRBJ2-1	TRBD2	CASSQGKLAVSYNEQFF	TGTGCCAGCAGCCAAGGGAAACTAGCGGTTTCTTACAATGAGCAGTTCTTC
TRBV12-3/TRBV12-4	.	TRBJ2-3	.	CASSLGGPDTQYF	TGTGCCAGCAGTTTGGGGGGGCCAGATACGCAGTATTTT
TRBV7-9	.	TRBJ1-1	.	CASSPTPFRGSGAFF	TGTGCCAGCAGCCCAACCCCCTTCAGGGGTTCAGGAGCTTTCTTT
TRBV7-3	.	TRBJ2-7	TRBD2	CASSLGLAGGQAEQYF	TGTGCCAGCAGCCTCGGACTAGCGGGAGGGCAGGCCGAGCAGTACTTC
TRBV11-2	.	TRBJ2-5	.	CASSYASYQETQYF	TGTGCCAGCAGCTATGCTAGTTATCAAGAGACCCAGTACTTC
TRBV9	.	TRBJ2-3	.	CASSVGLGPTDTQYF	TGTGCCAGCAGCGTAGGACTAGGCCCCACAGATACGCAGTATTTT
TRBV7-2	.	TRBJ2-7	.	CASSFRYEQYF	TGTGCCAGCAGCTTCAGGTACGAGCAGTACTTC
TRBV5-1	.	TRBJ2-7	.	CASSLLETGTGEQYF	TGCGCCAGCAGCTTGCTCGAGACAGGGACTGGGGAGCAGTACTTC
TRBV6-5	once	TRBJ2-7	TRBD2	CASSQATSGLYEQYF	TGTGCCAGCAGCCAGGCTACTAGCGGCCTCTACGAGCAGTACTTC
TRBV5-1	.	TRBJ2-7	TRBD2	CASSLAGLQDPYEQYF	TGCGCCAGCAGCTTGGCGGGACTACAGGATCCCTACGAGCAGTACTTC
TRBV18	.	TRBJ1-1	TRBD1	CASLRGGGGTEAFF	TGTGCCAGCCTTCGAGGGGGCGGTGGCACTGAAGCTTTCTTT
TRBV4-1	.	TRBJ2-7	.	CASSQQDRGGQYF	TGCGCCAGCAGCCAACAGGACAGAGGAGGGCAGTACTTC
TRBV7-6	.	TRBJ2-7	TRBD2	CASSPSGRGPYEQYF	TGTGCCAGCAGCCCAAGCGGGAGGGGCCCCTACGAGCAGTACTTC
TRBV29-1	.	TRBJ1-2	.	CSVDETGGTYGYTF	TGCAGCGTTGATGAGACAGGTGGAACCTATGGCTACACCTTC
TRBV28	.	TRBJ2-3	.	CASSPQGSDTQYF	TGTGCCAGCAGCCCCCAGGGCTCAGATACGCAGTATTTT
TRBV19	.	TRBJ2-1	TRBD2	CASSIIWREGLGEQFF	TGTGCCAGTAGTATTATCTGGCGGGAGGGCCTCGGTGAGCAGTTCTTC
TRBV6-5	.	TRBJ2-1	TRBD2	CASSHGTSGNREQFF	TGTGCCAGCAGTCACGGGACTAGCGGGAATCGTGAGCAGTTCTTC
TRBV2	.	TRBJ2-2	TRBD2	CASSDAGGEQLSTGELFF	TGTGCCAGCAGTGACGCGGGGGGAGAGCAACTTTCAACCGGGGAGCTGTTTTTT
TRBV9	.	TRBJ2-7	TRBD2	CASSPGTSGSYEQYF	TGTGCCAGCAGCCCCGGGACTAGCGGCTCATACGAGCAGTACTTC
TRBV24-1	.	TRBJ2-3	.	CATSDTTEVTDTQYF	TGTGCCACCAGTGATACGACAGAGGTCACAGATACGCAGTATTTT
TRBV5-4	.	TRBJ2-1	TRBD1	CASSLGQGAHNEQFF	TGTGCCAGCAGCTTGGGGCAGGGGGCCCACAATGAGCAGTTCTTC
TRBV5-1	.	TRBJ1-6	.	CASSITGFGSYNSPLHF	TGCGCCAGCAGCATAACAGGGTTCGGTTCCTATAATTCACCCCTCCACTTT
TRBV7-3	.	TRBJ2-1	TRBD2	CASSLRLAGDYNEQFF	TGTGCCAGCAGCTTAAGGCTAGCGGGGGACTACAATGAGCAGTTCTTC
TRBV28	.	TRBJ1-5	.	CASSLPGNSNQPQHF	TGTGCCAGCAGTTTACCGGGAAATAGCAATCAGCCCCAGCATTTT
TRBV11-3	.	TRBJ2-5	TRBD2	CASNPSSGGTQYF	TGTGCCAGCAACCCATCCTCGGGGGGGACCCAGTACTTC
TRBV2	.	TRBJ2-5	TRBD2	CASSAPLAGGETQYF	TGTGCCAGCAGTGCCCCGCTAGCGGGGGGGGAGACCCAGTACTTC
TRBV9	.	TRBJ1-2	TRBD1	CASATGTYGYTF	TGTGCCAGCGCGACAGGGACCTATGGCTACACCTTC